Presented here are 27 T cell receptor beta chains from one specimen sequenced in a study of OX40 agonist ivuxolimab in advanced cancers. The data were produced by immunoSEQ multiplex PCR, yet TCRdb's version contains in-frame clones alone and is incomplete. The data hold about 96,000 clones, with less than 85% observed a single time. The sequences come from CD4+ or CD8+ T cells sorted from blood, collected in a trial of the OX40 agonist ivuxolimab. The receptors come from an adult with an advanced solid tumor such as melanoma, head and neck, liver or kidney cancer.

The chain employs TRBV5-1 and TRBJ2-7; TRBD2 agrees at 7 bases. The junction had 9 bases not matched to a gene; V was cut back by 0 bases and J by 6 bases. The CDR3 consists of 15 residues. The V gene's germline CDR1 is SGHRS and CDR2 YFSETQ. CDR3 nucleotides: TGCGCCAGCAGCTTGGTGGGGGGGAAAGCGTCCGAGCAGTACTTC. Translated: CASSLVGGKASEQYF.

The gene calls are TRBV6-5 and TRBJ1-5; D might be TRBD1 (6 bases). Germline V gene lookup returns CDR1 MNHEY and CDR2 SVGAGI. The CDR3 contains 15 residues. V dropped 5 bases and J dropped 1 base, with 12 bases sitting between them. The CDR3 loop reads CASSAWGASNQPQHF. The CDR3 DNA is TGTGCCAGCAGTGCTTGGGGGGCGAGCAATCAGCCCCAGCATTTT.

This chain joins TRBV5-1 and TRBJ2-3; the D is unclear. The germline V gene encodes CDR1 SGHRS and CDR2 YFSETQ. The CDR3 sequence is 13 residues long. Trimming stripped 5 bases from V and 0 bases from J, with 7 bases between. CDR3 loop: CASRPPSTDTQYF. For the CDR3, the DNA is TGCGCCAGCAGACCTCCTAGCACAGATACGCAGTATTTT.

This chain links TRBV5-1 with TRBJ1-4; TRBD1 might be the D (6 bases). The CDR3 runs 16 residues. The germline V gene has CDR1 SGHRS and CDR2 YFSETQ. With 4 bases removed from V and 0 bases from J, the gap between germline ends came to 13 bases. CDR3 in DNA: TGCGCCAGCAGCCAGGGGCTTGGATCAACTAATGAAAAACTGTTTTTT. Its translation: CASSQGLGSTNEKLFF.

This chain joins TRBV5-1 and TRBJ2-3, with D maybe TRBD1 (5 bases). The germline V gene encodes CDR1 SGHRS and CDR2 YFSETQ. The CDR3 has 13 amino acids. V was pared by 2 bases and J by 4 bases, with 8 bases between. The CDR3 nucleotides are TGCGCCAGCAGCTTAGCAGGGTCAGATACGCAGTATTTT. Encoded protein: CASSLAGSDTQYF.

The V call is TRBV7-6, the J call TRBJ1-1; tentatively, D is TRBD1 (5 bases). V was pared by 4 bases and J by 4 bases, with 10 bases between. The CDR3 totals 13 residues. CDR1 SGHVS and CDR2 FNYEAQ come from the germline V gene. CDR3 residues: CASSSGLGTEAFF. DNA of the CDR3: TGTGCCAGCAGCTCGGGACTTGGCACTGAAGCTTTCTTT.

The chain employs TRBV4-1 and TRBJ2-1; 9 bases fit TRBD2. Germline V gene data show CDR1 as MGHRA and CDR2 as YSYEKL. The V segment lost 4 bases and the J segment 0 bases; nucleotides outside the gene matches: 1. There are 15 residues in the CDR3. CDR3 protein: CASSLSGSSYNEQFF. The CDR3, as DNA: TGCGCCAGCAGCCTTAGCGGGAGCTCCTACAATGAGCAGTTCTTC.

The chain carries TRBV2 and TRBJ2-1; D gene ambiguous. Per germline, CDR1 SNHLY and CDR2 FYNNEI. The CDR3 has 12 residues. V shed 5 bases and J shed 5 bases, with 7 bases lying between them. The CDR3, as DNA: TGTGCCAGCAGTAGCCGGGACAATGAGCAGTTCTTC. Residues: CASSSRDNEQFF. Based on the CDR3 plus reference TRBV2 and TRBJ2-1, the full variable domain is EPEVTQTPSHQVTQMGQEVILRCVPISNHLYFYWYRQILGQKVEFLVSFYNNEISEKSEIFDDQFSVERPDGSNFTLKIRSTKLEDSAMYFCASSSRDNEQFFGPGTRLTVL.

The CDR3 DNA sequence: TGCGCCAGCAGCTTACTCCTCACAGATACGCAGTATTTT. It specifies CASSLLLTDTQYF. The rearrangement joins TRBV5-1 to TRBJ2-3; D unclear. Trimming left V 2 bases short and J 2 bases short, with 6 bases between. Germline values: CDR1 SGHRS, CDR2 YFSETQ. This CDR3 is built from 13 residues.

The rearrangement uses TRBV7-2 and TRBJ1-1; D unresolved. V shed 3 bases and J shed 3 bases, with 11 bases lying between them. Looked up from germline, CDR1 is SGHTA and CDR2 is FQGNSA. The CDR3 is made up of 14 amino acids. In nucleotides, the CDR3 is TGTGCCAGCAGCTTGCGTGTGGTGGACACTGAAGCTTTCTTT. It encodes CASSLRVVDTEAFF.

This chain uses TRBV5-1 with TRBJ2-1, with D possibly being TRBD1 (6 bases). V was cut by 0 bases and J by 6 bases, with 13 bases left in between. Germline V lookup: CDR1 SGHRS, CDR2 YFSETQ. This CDR3 is built from 15 residues. The CDR3 loop is CASSLGYRDTNEQFF. CDR3 bases: TGCGCCAGCAGCTTGGGGTACCGGGACACCAATGAGCAGTTCTTC.

This clone was counted a single time. This chain connects TRBV5-1 to TRBJ2-4; a possible D gene is TRBD1 (6 bases). This CDR3 is 17 amino acids long. With 0 bases removed from V and 0 bases from J, the gap between germline ends came to 13 bases. The germline gives CDR1 SGHRS, CDR2 YFSETQ. CDR3 protein: CASSLVAGTRAKNIQYF. CDR3 nucleotide sequence: TGCGCCAGCAGCTTGGTTGCAGGGACAAGAGCCAAAAACATTCAGTACTTC.

This clone is a singleton in its sample. The chain is built from TRBV29-1 and TRBJ1-1, with 8 nucleotides matching TRBD1. Trimming at V came to 7 bases and at J to 7 bases, leaving 8 bases not matched to a gene. Germline V CDR1 and CDR2: SQVTM, ANQGSEA. CDR3 length: 12 amino acids. CDR3 sequence reads: CSGNRGEFEAFF. For the CDR3, the DNA is TGCAGCGGAAACAGGGGGGAATTTGAAGCTTTCTTT.

This clone appeared a few times. The genes are TRBV10-3 and TRBJ2-1; TRBD1 aligns across 9 bases. Trimming took 6 bases from V and 5 from J; bases not matched to a gene: 8. The CDR3 has 15 amino acids. Germline CDR1 is ENHRY and CDR2 is SYGVKD. This chain's CDR3 is CAISSGQGMDNEQFF. The CDR3 DNA sequence: TGTGCCATCAGCTCGGGACAGGGAATGGACAATGAGCAGTTCTTC.

J is TRBJ1-1 and V is TRBV6-5; 9 bases are shared with TRBD1. From germline, CDR1 is MNHEY and CDR2 SVGAGI. V shed 6 bases and J 4 bases; nucleotides not matched to a gene: 9. The CDR3 has 15 residues. The CDR3: CASRQGASRATEAFF. The CDR3, as DNA: TGTGCCAGCAGACAGGGGGCCTCAAGGGCCACTGAAGCTTTCTTT.

The V and J genes are TRBV9 and TRBJ2-5; 7 bases match TRBD1. Per the germline V gene, CDR1 is SGDLS and CDR2 is YYNGEE. This CDR3 contains 16 residues. V shed 2 bases, J shed 2 bases, and the junction held 9 bases outside the gene matches. The CDR3 sequence: CASSVTGTVEQETQYF. CDR3 DNA: TGTGCCAGCAGCGTCACCGGGACAGTTGAGCAAGAGACCCAGTACTTC.

The chain employs TRBV9 and TRBJ1-3; TRBD1 might be the D (5 bases). V dropped 3 bases and J dropped 0 bases, with 7 bases sitting between them. In germline, CDR1 is SGDLS, CDR2 YYNGEE. The CDR3 is made up of 14 amino acids. The CDR3 DNA reads as TGTGCCAGCAGCGACAGGACCTCTGGAAACACCATATATTTT. Translation gives CASSDRTSGNTIYF. The complete variable domain, with remaining parts taken from reference TRBV9 and TRBJ1-3, reads DSGVTQTPKHLITATGQRVTLRCSPRSGDLSVYWYQQSLDQGLQFLIQYYNGEERAKGNILERFSAQQFPDLHSELNLSSLELGDSALYFCASSDRTSGNTIYFGEGSWLTVV.

Written as DNA, the CDR3 is TGTGCCAGCAGCATGGGGGACGGAAGAACTAATGAAAAACTGTTTTTT. It encodes CASSMGDGRTNEKLFF. This chain joins TRBV5-8 and TRBJ1-4, with D possibly TRBD1 on 5 matching bases. CDR1 is SGHTS, CDR2 YDEGEE, per germline. There are 16 residues in the CDR3. Trimming removed 4 bases at V and 1 base at J, with 14 bases between. The full variable domain, rest sourced from reference TRBV5-8 and TRBJ1-4, is EAGVTQSPTHLIKTRGQQATLRCSPISGHTSVYWYQQALGLGLQFLLWYDEGEERNRGNFPPRFSGRQFPNYSSELNVNALELEDSALYLCASSMGDGRTNEKLFFGSGTQLSVL.

CDR3 region: CASSGIAGTYNEQFF. DNA for the CDR3: TGTGCCAGCAGCGGAATAGCGGGAACGTACAATGAGCAGTTCTTC. The chain joins TRBV9 to TRBJ2-1, with 8 positions matching TRBD2. The germline gives CDR1 SGDLS, CDR2 YYNGEE. With 3 bases clipped from V and 4 bases from J, the junction kept 6 bases outside the gene matches. This CDR3 is 15 amino acids long.

The CDR3 loop reads CASSGGLAGIQETQYF. The CDR3 bases are TGTGCCAGCAGTGGGGGACTAGCGGGGATCCAAGAGACCCAGTACTTC. The J gene is TRBJ2-5, the V gene TRBV6-1; TRBD2 matches at 13 bases. CDR1 MNHNS and CDR2 SASEGT come from the germline V gene. CDR3 size: 16 residues. The ends lost 4 bases at V and 1 base at J; junction bases unmatched: 3.

This chain links TRBV2 with TRBJ1-4, with a possible D match to TRBD1 (5 bases). Between the trimmed V and J ends, which lost 8 bases and 2 bases, there was a span of 21 bases. CDR3 length equals 17 residues. Germline lookup yields CDR1 SNHLY and CDR2 FYNNEI. CDR3 protein: CASRPGTTAQTNEKLFF. CDR3 in DNA: TGTGCCAGCCGCCCCGGGACCACGGCCCAGACTAATGAAAAACTGTTTTTT. Looking up the rest from reference TRBV2 and TRBJ1-4 gives the full variable domain: EPEVTQTPSHQVTQMGQEVILRCVPISNHLYFYWYRQILGQKVEFLVSFYNNEISEKSEIFDDQFSVERPDGSNFTLKIRSTKLEDSAMYFCASRPGTTAQTNEKLFFGSGTQLSVL.

As DNA, the CDR3 is TGCGCCAGCAGCCAGTGGGCGCGGGAGACCCAGTACTTC. Its protein product is CASSQWARETQYF. V is TRBV4-1 and J is TRBJ2-5; D gene unclear. V dropped 3 bases and J dropped 5 bases, with 10 bases sitting between them. The V gene's germline CDR1 is MGHRA and CDR2 YSYEKL. This CDR3 has 13 residues.

The chain joins TRBV28 to TRBJ2-2; D uncertain. Between the trimmed V and J ends, which lost 8 bases and 3 bases, there was a span of 4 bases. Per the germline V gene, CDR1 is MDHEN and CDR2 is SYDVKM. The CDR3 runs to 11 residues. CDR3 in amino acids: CASGDTGELFF. The CDR3 DNA follows: TGTGCCAGCGGGGACACCGGGGAGCTGTTTTTT. Full variable domain (remainder filled in from reference TRBV28 and TRBJ2-2): DVKVTQSSRYLVKRTGEKVFLECVQDMDHENMFWYRQDPGLGLRLIYFSYDVKMKEKGDIPEGYSVSREKKERFSLILESASTNQTSMYLCASGDTGELFFGEGSRLTVL.

This clone has just one count. This sequence joins TRBV27 and TRBJ2-7, with 7 positions matching TRBD2. The CDR3 is 13 amino acids. V was pared by 5 bases and J by 2 bases, with 3 bases of the junction left unmatched. CDR1 and CDR2 (germline): MNHEY, SMNVEV (reference sequence). The CDR3, as DNA: TGTGCCAGCAGTATAGCGGGCCCCTACGAGCAGTACTTC. Protein: CASSIAGPYEQYF.

The chain carries TRBV6-1 and TRBJ2-1, with D maybe TRBD2 (6 bases). This CDR3 contains 12 residues. Germline V gives CDR1 MNHNS, CDR2 SASEGT. Trimming cost V 5 bases and J 13 bases, with 15 bases left between them. The CDR3 region is CASSSTTREQFF. The DNA for the CDR3 is TGTGCCAGCAGTTCTACGACTAGGGAACAGTTCTTC.

The genes are TRBV19 and TRBJ2-3; D is perhaps TRBD1 (6 bases). Germline V lookup: CDR1 LNHDA, CDR2 SQIVND (reference sequence). Between the trimmed V and J ends, which lost 0 bases and 6 bases, there was a span of 7 bases. The CDR3 length is 13 residues. As DNA, the CDR3 is TGTGCCAGTAGTATAGATAGGGGGGATACGCAGTATTTT. Translating it yields CASSIDRGDTQYF. Drawing the rest from reference TRBV19 and TRBJ2-3, the complete variable domain is DGGITQSPKYLFRKEGQNVTLSCEQNLNHDAMYWYRQDPGQGLRLIYYSQIVNDFQKGDIAEGYSVSREKKESFPLTVTSAQKNPTAFYLCASSIDRGDTQYFGPGTRLTVL.

The sample holds a few counts of this clone. This rearrangement joins TRBV10-1 to TRBJ2-1; TRBD2 matches 13 bases. Per germline, CDR1 WNHNN and CDR2 SYGVQD (reference sequence). The CDR3 has 18 amino acids. Trimming cost V 6 bases and J 4 bases; bases outside gene matches: 12. CDR3 sequence reads: CASRAGGRTSGSYNEQFF. Here the CDR3 DNA reads TGCGCCAGCAGGGCAGGGGGCCGGACTAGCGGGAGTTACAATGAGCAGTTCTTC.